The 7 T cell receptor beta chains given below trace back to one sample, sequenced in a study of blood T cell repertoires in COVID-19. The data were produced by immunoSEQ multiplex PCR, yet TCRdb's version contains in-frame clones alone and is incomplete. The sample has under 200,000 clones; 90% to 95% are singletons. Material: peripheral blood. The receptors come from a man aged 45-60 years with acute or convalescent COVID-19.

V is TRBV5-1 and J is TRBJ2-3; D remains ambiguous. CDR1 and CDR2 (germline): SGHRS, YFSETQ. The V and J ends lost 0 bases and 0 bases respectively, with 8 bases between them. This CDR3 is 15 amino acids long. The chain's CDR3 is CASSLVAASTDTQYF. The CDR3 nucleotides are TGCGCCAGCAGCTTGGTGGCGGCTAGCACAGATACGCAGTATTTT.

The rearrangement uses TRBV10-3 and TRBJ1-1; TRBD1 aligns across 8 bases. The CDR3 spans 15 residues. Germline V gene lookup returns CDR1 ENHRY and CDR2 SYGVKD. J was trimmed by 11 bases and V by 6 bases; bases with no gene match: 17. CDR3 loop: CAISGQGWSSPGAFF. The DNA of the CDR3 is TGTGCCATCAGCGGACAGGGTTGGAGTTCTCCAGGGGCTTTCTTT.

The rearrangement links TRBV7-2 to TRBJ1-2; 9 positions match TRBD1. Germline V CDR1 and CDR2: SGHTA, FQGNSA. Trimming took 2 bases from V and 7 from J; bases not matched to a gene: 8. The CDR3 consists of 15 residues. The CDR3 sequence: CASSLSRDRAVGYTF. Here the CDR3 DNA reads TGTGCCAGCAGCTTAAGTCGGGACAGGGCTGTTGGCTACACCTTC.

J is TRBJ1-5 and V is TRBV5-5; the match to TRBD1 covers 8 bases. Germline V gene sequence: CDR1 SGHKS, CDR2 YYEKEE (reference sequence). The V and J ends lost 4 bases and 7 bases, in that order; junction bases with no gene match: 4. The CDR3 consists of 13 residues. The CDR3 DNA reads TGTGCCAGCAGCATACAGGGGGACCAGCCCCAGCATTTT. Translation: CASSIQGDQPQHF.

This clone was counted a single time. The rearrangement links TRBV7-9 to TRBJ1-1; TRBD1 is a possible D gene (6 bases). The CDR3 is 15 residues long. Germline V CDR1 and CDR2: SEHNR, FQNEAQ (reference sequence). V lost 5 bases and J 1 base, leaving 14 bases between the germline ends. CDR3 loop: CASSPRRTANTEAFF. Here the CDR3 DNA reads TGTGCCAGCAGCCCGCGACGGACAGCGAACACTGAAGCTTTCTTT.

The CDR3: CASSFWTGENYGYTF. CDR3 sequence (DNA): TGCGCCAGCAGCTTCTGGACAGGGGAAAACTATGGCTACACCTTC. The genes are TRBV5-1 and TRBJ1-2, with 9 bases identical to TRBD1. The CDR3 has 15 amino acids. The ends lost 2 bases at V and 2 bases at J; junction bases unmatched: 4. Germline V CDR1 and CDR2: SGHRS, YFSETQ.

The chain joins TRBV30 to TRBJ2-7; TRBD1 matches 8 bases. This CDR3 region has 13 residues. V was pared by 4 bases and J by 3 bases, with 5 bases of the junction left unmatched. Germline V lookup: CDR1 GTSNPN, CDR2 SVGIG (reference sequence). CDR3 amino acids: CAWKQQGDYEQYF. Written as DNA, the CDR3 is TGTGCCTGGAAGCAACAGGGGGACTACGAGCAGTACTTC.